This T cell receptor beta chain was found in a study of cytomegalovirus exposure and HLA in healthy donors (dated by TCRdb to 2016 to 2017). With regard to the full study: According to a later analysis, one platform produced both the 120 validation repertoires and the approximately 670 repertoires of the first cohort. To predict cytomegalovirus infection status, the study combined high-throughput TCR immunosequencing, statistical association of individual TCRs with disease status, and machine learning. The study aimed to test whether cataloging public T cell receptors could reveal signatures of past pathogen exposure. In addition to the first cohort of 666 subjects, a separate validation cohort of 100 to 150 different subjects was used. Overall study results and their limits: A later analysis had no HLA typing for the validation cohort, so co-occurrence there was scored across all 120 repertoires. Most TCR sequences were observed very rarely across donors, whereas some public TCRs were present in many individuals. In a later analysis, TCRs clustered in the first cohort were found to also tend to co-occur in the 130 or so validation repertoires, with over 90% of cluster scores above 0. The classifier was reported to diagnose cytomegalovirus status with high specificity and sensitivity in both the original cohort and the validation cohort. In vitro tests confirmed that a few of the cytomegalovirus-associated TCR beta chains recognize cytomegalovirus antigens. It was suggested by the authors that the approach could potentially be generalized to other disease states and immunological phenotypes. A total of 150 to 200 TCR beta chains were listed by the study as associated with cytomegalovirus.

Library prep was done by the immunoSEQ multiplex PCR assay. On the authors' methods: A statistical classification framework was built to diagnose cytomegalovirus status from the catalog of TCR beta chain sequences. Imported from immuneACCESS, the table was reduced by TCRdb to in-frame sequences with V and J called. These copies leave out some clones; in studies compared against another copy, an unresolved V gene accounts for under half, and the cause of the remainder is not known. The V and J calls and the clone size are those of that table, but D and trimming were determined from the DNA. The sample table contains around 300,000 clones; only one count was recorded for approximately 86% of them. The top ten constitute about 1% of the sample. The CDR3 runs 15 amino acids, cysteine and phenylalanine included. CDR3 DNA is the only sequence kept; it has 45 bases, read in frame from the first base. For CDR1 and CDR2, the germline V gene (reference sequence) lists SSHAT and FNYEAQ.

Donors formed part of the validation cohort, which comprised 120 subjects and was distinct from the first cohort of several hundred subjects. With regard to this clone: This receptor's antigen is unknown. A junction end diverges from the germline sequence, so it may reflect a read error.

The V and J genes are TRBV7-7 and TRBJ2-1, and TRBD1 aligns with 8 junction nucleotides. The clonotype comes from a woman in her late teens or twenties in good health and CMV-seronegative. The sequencing input was PBMCs. The CDR3 region: CASSFSQGAGNEQFF. In nucleotide form, the sequence is TGTGCTAGCAGCTTTAGTCAGGGGGCGGGAAATGAGCAGTTCTTC.